These 2 T cell receptor beta chains share one sample of origin, sequenced in a study of blood T cell repertoires in COVID-19. Some clones are missing from TCRdb's copy, which holds only in-frame ones; the method was immunoSEQ multiplex PCR. This table has about 500,000 clones, roughly 89% appearing once. Sequenced sample: peripheral blood. The receptors stem from a man in his late teens or twenties with COVID-19, enrolled during active disease.

V is TRBV6-4 and J is TRBJ1-2; 9 bases align to TRBD1. Germline V gene lookup returns CDR1 MRHNA and CDR2 SNTAGT. CDR3 size: 14 residues. V was clipped by 0 bases and J by 7 bases; unmatched bases: 3. CDR3 coding DNA: TGTGCCAGCAGTGACTCCGGGGACAGGGCTGGCTACACCTTC. As protein: CASSDSGDRAGYTF.

This chain links TRBV9 with TRBJ1-5; TRBD1 matches at 10 bases. This CDR3 is built from 14 residues. From germline, CDR1 is SGDLS and CDR2 YYNGEE. V was clipped by 3 bases and J by 8 bases; unmatched bases: 5. The DNA of the CDR3 is TGTGCCAGCAGCGAGGGACAGGGGAACAAGCCCCAGCATTTT. Its translation is CASSEGQGNKPQHF.